These 5 T cell receptor beta chains share one sample of origin, sequenced in a study of T cell clonotyping in hematopoietic cell transplantation. The sample's time point: recipient sample about 28 days before transplant, after cytoreduction. The repertoire was sequenced with immunoSEQ multiplex PCR; TCRdb's copy has only in-frame clones and lacks some. Of about 80,000 clones in the sample, about 96% were seen once. The specimen comprised peripheral blood mononuclear cells, sampled before stem cell transplant. The receptors stem from a woman aged 50 to 60 with acute myeloid leukemia. Some clones in this sample may be carry-over from other donors' samples.

The rearrangement uses TRBV30 and TRBJ1-5; a weak D match, TRBD1 (6 bases). The CDR3 totals 14 residues. Germline CDR1 is GTSNPN and CDR2 is SVGIG (reference sequence). The ends were cut back, 5 bases at V and 0 bases at J, with 11 bases in the middle. CDR3 DNA: TGTGCCTGGGGGGGACAACCTAGCAATCAGCCCCAGCATTTT. Translation gives CAWGGQPSNQPQHF.

The CDR3 bases are TGTGCCTGGAGTGTGACTAGCTTTTCCGGGGAGCTGTTTTTT. Its protein is CAWSVTSFSGELFF. This sequence joins TRBV30 and TRBJ2-2; 7 bases map to TRBD2. CDR3 length equals 14 residues. V lost 0 bases and J lost 6; bases outside the gene matches: 4. Per the germline V gene, CDR1 is GTSNPN and CDR2 is SVGIG (reference sequence).

The V and J genes are TRBV2 and TRBJ2-2, with 7 nucleotides matching TRBD1. CDR3 length: 15 residues. With V trimmed by 7 bases and J by 7 bases, 12 bases remained unmatched. Germline CDR1 is SNHLY and CDR2 is FYNNEI. CDR3 residues: CASKKIDRENGELFF. As DNA, the CDR3 is TGTGCCAGCAAGAAGATCGACAGGGAAAACGGGGAGCTGTTTTTT.

The CDR3 sequence is CASSVSIRTDTQYF. The CDR3 region has the DNA TGTGCCAGCAGTGTGAGTATACGGACAGATACGCAGTATTTT. The chain uses TRBV6-1 and TRBJ2-3; no clear D gene. V lost 4 bases and J lost 3, with 11 bases in between. Looked up from germline, CDR1 is MNHNS and CDR2 is SASEGT. The CDR3 runs 14 residues.

The table lists this clone with a count of one. The CDR3 nucleotides are TGTGCCAGCAGCCAAGATCGGGACAGGGGATTAACAAATTTCGGTACGCAGTATTTT. It yields the protein CASSQDRDRGLTNFGTQYF. This chain connects TRBV4-2 to TRBJ2-3, with 10 bases that match TRBD1. The CDR3 has 19 residues. V was pared by 0 bases and J by 8 bases, with 17 bases of the junction left unmatched. The germline gives CDR1 LGHNA, CDR2 YNFKEQ.